One and the same sample provided the 12 T cell receptor beta chains below, sequenced in a study of blood T cell repertoires in COVID-19. TCRdb keeps only in-frame clones here, not all; method: immunoSEQ multiplex PCR. The sample has 95,000 to 150,000 clones, about 82% seen once. The specimen was peripheral blood. These TCRs come from a human donor in a cohort sampled during active COVID-19.

The J gene is TRBJ2-5, the V gene TRBV7-7; D may be TRBD1 (8 bases). Trimming left V 5 bases short and J 4 bases short, with 14 bases between. The CDR3 sequence is 14 residues long. CDR1 and CDR2 (germline): SSHAT, FNYEAQ (reference sequence). DNA of the CDR3: TGTGCCAGCAGCGCCACAGGGGGGGGAGAGACCCAGTACTTC. Protein product: CASSATGGGETQYF.

A few counts support this clone. The J gene is TRBJ1-2, the V gene TRBV12-3 or TRBV12-4; 8 nucleotides agree with TRBD1. V was clipped by 6 bases and J by 4 bases; unmatched bases: 4. The CDR3 is 13 amino acids. In DNA form, the CDR3 reads TGTGCCAGCAGGACAGGGGTTGGCTATGGCTACACCTTC. This codes for CASRTGVGYGYTF.

This clone was observed a few times. The chain recombines TRBV14 with TRBJ1-2; no reliable D call. Germline assignment: CDR1 SGHDN and CDR2 FVKESK. The CDR3 totals 13 residues. Trimming stripped 0 bases from V and 5 bases from J, with 7 bases between. CDR3 in amino acids: CASSQEPVYGYTF. The CDR3 DNA follows: TGTGCCAGCAGCCAAGAGCCAGTTTATGGCTACACCTTC.

V is TRBV7-9 and J is TRBJ2-3; 7 bases are a match to TRBD1. Germline V gene data show CDR1 as SEHNR and CDR2 as FQNEAQ (reference sequence). The CDR3 is 15 amino acids. The J segment lost 4 bases and the V segment lost 1 base, leaving 5 bases of the junction unmatched. Here the CDR3 reads CASSLVTGRSDTQYF. The DNA for the CDR3 is TGTGCCAGCAGCTTAGTGACAGGGAGATCAGATACGCAGTATTTT.

The chain combines TRBV6-2 or TRBV6-3 with TRBJ2-2; 12 bases line up with TRBD2. Germline CDR1 and CDR2: MNHEY and SVGEGT. Trimming at V came to 2 bases and at J to 5 bases, leaving 6 bases not matched to a gene. CDR3 length: 17 residues. DNA of the CDR3: TGTGCCAGCAGTTACCTCGGACTAGCGGGGTTGACCGGGGAGCTGTTTTTT. Protein product: CASSYLGLAGLTGELFF.

This rearrangement joins TRBV13 to TRBJ2-5; no clear D. CDR3 length: 13 residues. Germline CDR1 and CDR2: PRHDT and FYEKMQ (reference sequence). V was pared by 5 bases and J by 2 bases, with 9 bases between. CDR3 nucleotides: TGTGCCAGCAGCCCGCTTCGGCAAGAGACCCAGTACTTC. It translates to CASSPLRQETQYF. Filled out from reference TRBV13 and TRBJ2-5, the complete variable domain reads AAGVIQSPRHLIKEKRETATLKCYPIPRHDTVYWYQQGPGQDPQFLISFYEKMQSDKGSIPDRFSAQQFSDYHSELNMSSLELGDSALYFCASSPLRQETQYFGPGTRLLVL.

In its sample, this clone was seen once. V and J are TRBV24-1 and TRBJ2-3; D might be TRBD2 (6 bases). Germline CDR1 reads KGHDR; CDR2 reads SFDVKD. CDR3 length: 15 amino acids. V was pared by 3 bases and J by 2 bases, with 11 bases between. CDR3 sequence: CATSDKGLNTDTQYF. The CDR3 nucleotides read TGTGCCACCAGTGATAAGGGACTGAACACAGATACGCAGTATTTT.

This clone appeared once. The rearrangement uses TRBV7-2 and TRBJ2-1; 12 bases map to TRBD2. With 5 bases clipped from V and 6 bases from J, the junction kept 5 bases outside the gene matches. Germline CDR1 and CDR2: SGHTA and FQGNSA. CDR3 length: 15 amino acids. The CDR3 spells CASSPATSGSNEQFF. In DNA form, the CDR3 reads TGTGCCAGCAGCCCTGCGACTAGCGGGAGCAATGAGCAGTTCTTC.

The rearrangement links TRBV15 to TRBJ1-1; a weak D match, TRBD1 (6 bases). Trimming removed 1 base from V and 6 bases from J, with 15 bases in between. Germline-derived CDR1 and CDR2 are LNHNV and YYDKDF (reference sequence). The CDR3 extends over 15 amino acids. The CDR3, as DNA: TGTGCCACCAGCAGAGGGCGGGGGCAGGGGTCTGAAGCTTTCTTT. Translated: CATSRGRGQGSEAFF.

This chain links TRBV6-6 with TRBJ1-2; 8 nucleotides agree with TRBD1. The trim removed 6 bases at V and 3 bases at J, leaving 3 bases unmatched. CDR1 MNHNY and CDR2 SVGAGI come from the germline V gene (reference sequence). This CDR3 has 13 residues. This CDR3 is CASRQGEDYGYTF. In DNA form, the CDR3 reads TGTGCCAGCAGACAGGGGGAAGACTATGGCTACACCTTC.

J is TRBJ1-5 and V is TRBV25-1; D unclear. Germline-derived CDR1 and CDR2 are MGHDK and SYGVNS. Trimming removed 4 bases from V and 0 bases from J, with 10 bases in between. CDR3 length: 15 residues. This CDR3 is CASSGLGYSNQPQHF. The CDR3 DNA is TGTGCCAGCAGTGGGCTAGGCTATAGCAATCAGCCCCAGCATTTT.

This clone was seen a single time. The chain uses TRBV10-2 and TRBJ2-1, with TRBD2 as a possible D gene (6 bases). Germline lookup yields CDR1 WSHSY and CDR2 SAAADI. The CDR3 consists of 19 residues. V was trimmed by 5 bases and J by 0 bases, leaving 23 bases between them. CDR3 region: CASSIASEIPQSSYNEQFF. CDR3 nucleotides: TGCGCCAGCAGTATCGCTAGCGAGATTCCTCAGAGCTCCTACAATGAGCAGTTCTTC.